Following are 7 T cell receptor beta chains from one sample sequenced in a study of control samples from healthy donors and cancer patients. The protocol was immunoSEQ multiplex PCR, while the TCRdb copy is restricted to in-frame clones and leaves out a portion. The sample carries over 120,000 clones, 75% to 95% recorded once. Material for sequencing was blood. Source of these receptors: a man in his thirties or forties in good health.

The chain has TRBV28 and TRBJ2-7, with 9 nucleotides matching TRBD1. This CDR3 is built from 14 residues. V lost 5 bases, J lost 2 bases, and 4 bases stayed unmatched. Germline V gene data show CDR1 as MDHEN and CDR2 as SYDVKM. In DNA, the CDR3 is TGTGCCAGCAGTAAGGGACAGGGTCCCTACGAGCAGTACTTC. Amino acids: CASSKGQGPYEQYF.

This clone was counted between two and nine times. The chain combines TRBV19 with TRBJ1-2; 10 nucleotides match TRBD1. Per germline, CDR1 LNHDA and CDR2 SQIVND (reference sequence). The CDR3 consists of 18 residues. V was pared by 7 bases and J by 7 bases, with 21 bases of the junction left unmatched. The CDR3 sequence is CASTTLYGDRGRGRGYTF. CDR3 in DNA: TGTGCCAGTACCACCTTATACGGGGACAGGGGTAGAGGACGTGGCTACACCTTC.

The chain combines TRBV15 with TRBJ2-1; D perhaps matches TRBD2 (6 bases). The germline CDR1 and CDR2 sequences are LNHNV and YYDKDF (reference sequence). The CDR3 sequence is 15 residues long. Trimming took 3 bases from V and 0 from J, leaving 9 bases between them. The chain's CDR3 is CATSSGGPSYNEQFF. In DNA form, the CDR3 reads TGTGCCACCAGCAGCGGGGGACCCTCCTACAATGAGCAGTTCTTC.

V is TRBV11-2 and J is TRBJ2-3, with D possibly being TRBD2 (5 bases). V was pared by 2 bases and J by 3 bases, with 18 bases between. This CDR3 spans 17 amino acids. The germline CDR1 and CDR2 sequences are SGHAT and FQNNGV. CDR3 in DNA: TGTGCCAGCAGCTTAACGGGCGCGCGGGCGGTTACAGATACGCAGTATTTT. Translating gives CASSLTGARAVTDTQYF.

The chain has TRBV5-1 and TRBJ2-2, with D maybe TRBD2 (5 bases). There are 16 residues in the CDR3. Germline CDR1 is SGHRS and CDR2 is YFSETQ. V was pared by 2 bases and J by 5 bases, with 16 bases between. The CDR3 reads CASSFGGLSGTGELFF. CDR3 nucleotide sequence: TGCGCCAGCAGCTTTGGCGGGTTAAGTGGGACCGGGGAGCTGTTTTTT.

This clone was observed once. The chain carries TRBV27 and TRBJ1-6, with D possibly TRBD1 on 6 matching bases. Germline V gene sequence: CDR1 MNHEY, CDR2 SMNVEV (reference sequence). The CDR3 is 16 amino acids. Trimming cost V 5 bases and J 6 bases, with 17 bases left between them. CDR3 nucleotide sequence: TGTGCCAGCAGTCCTCGGACCCGAGGGGGTAATTCACCCCTCCACTTT. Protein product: CASSPRTRGGNSPLHF.

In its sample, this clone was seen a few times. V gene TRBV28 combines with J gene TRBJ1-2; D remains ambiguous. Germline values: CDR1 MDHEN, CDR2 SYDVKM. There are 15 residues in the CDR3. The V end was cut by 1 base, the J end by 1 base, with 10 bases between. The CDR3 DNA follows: TGTGCCAGCAGTTTATCGGCCGCAATTAACTATGGCTACACCTTC. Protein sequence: CASSLSAAINYGYTF.